The present entry profiles one T cell receptor beta chain with its context. The sample comes from a study of blood T cell repertoires in COVID-19. There are 14 residues in the CDR3. Trimming pared 2 bases from V and 3 bases from J, leaving 11 bases between. CDR1 is SGHRS and CDR2 is YFSETQ in the germline V gene. Profiling relied on immunoSEQ multiplex PCR, and the TCRdb table lists in-frame clones only, not all of them. Of 300,000 to 400,000 clones in the sample, approximately 87% are singletons; the top ten hold approximately 0.96%. The TCR was taken from a woman in her 30s with acute COVID-19. The source material was PBMCs or T cells enriched from blood (not recorded which). V is TRBV5-1 and J is TRBJ1-1, with D possibly being TRBD1 (6 bases). This CDR3 reads CASSFTGTDTEAFF. DNA for the CDR3: TGCGCCAGCAGCTTTACAGGGACGGACACTGAAGCTTTCTTT.